This TCR beta chain was captured in a study of T cell responses to AZD1222 COVID-19 vaccine. Profiled with immunoSEQ multiplex PCR; TCRdb holds only in-frame clones, not every one. Here the sample spans about 160,000 clones, around nine tenths being singletons. Germline CDR1 is GTSNPN and CDR2 is SVGIG (reference sequence). Trimming left V 1 base short and J 5 bases short, with 11 bases between. The CDR3 covers 13 residues. To note about this clone: The target antigen is unknown.

Findings and caveats of the study: Donors were mostly white British, more females; clonal diversity possibly underestimated. Nearly half of spike-specific TCRs reportedly target unmutated variant regions.

The sample was peripheral blood, taken 28 days after the second AZD1222 dose. This receptor was obtained from an adult who received the AZD1222 COVID-19 vaccine. V usage is TRBV30 and J usage is TRBJ1-2; no clear D gene. CDR3 nucleotide sequence: TGTGCCTGGAGTGCAACAAGGGAATATGGCTACACCTTC. This sequence encodes CAWSATREYGYTF.